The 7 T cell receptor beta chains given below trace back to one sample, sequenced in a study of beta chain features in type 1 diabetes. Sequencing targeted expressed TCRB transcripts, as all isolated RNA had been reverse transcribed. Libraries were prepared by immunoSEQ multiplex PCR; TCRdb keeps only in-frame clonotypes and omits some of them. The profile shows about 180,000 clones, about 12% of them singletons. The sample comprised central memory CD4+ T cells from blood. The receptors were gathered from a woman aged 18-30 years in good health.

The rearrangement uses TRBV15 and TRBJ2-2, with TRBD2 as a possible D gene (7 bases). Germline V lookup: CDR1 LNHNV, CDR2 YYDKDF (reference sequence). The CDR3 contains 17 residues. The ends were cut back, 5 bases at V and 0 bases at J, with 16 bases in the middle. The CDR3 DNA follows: TGTGCCACCAGCGGGGGGGCTTCCAGATCGAACACCGGGGAGCTGTTTTTT. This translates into CATSGGASRSNTGELFF.

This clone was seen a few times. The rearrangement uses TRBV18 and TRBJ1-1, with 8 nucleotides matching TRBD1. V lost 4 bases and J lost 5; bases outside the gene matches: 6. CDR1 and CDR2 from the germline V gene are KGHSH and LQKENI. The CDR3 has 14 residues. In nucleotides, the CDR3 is TGTGCCAGCTCACTAGGACAGGGAGGAACTGAAGCTTTCTTT. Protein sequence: CASSLGQGGTEAFF.

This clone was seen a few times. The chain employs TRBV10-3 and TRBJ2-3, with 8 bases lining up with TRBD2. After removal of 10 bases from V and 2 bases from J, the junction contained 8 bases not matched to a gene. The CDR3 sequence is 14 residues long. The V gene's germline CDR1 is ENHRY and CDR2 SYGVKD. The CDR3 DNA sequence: TGTGCCACCGGGAGCGGGGGCTACACAGATACGCAGTATTTT. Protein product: CATGSGGYTDTQYF.

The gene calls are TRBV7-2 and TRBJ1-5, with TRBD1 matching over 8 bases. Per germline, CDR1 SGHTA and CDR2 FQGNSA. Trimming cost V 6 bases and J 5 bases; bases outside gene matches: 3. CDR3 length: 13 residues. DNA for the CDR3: TGTGCCAGCAGTTTACAGGGGGATCAGCCCCAGCATTTT. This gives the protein CASSLQGDQPQHF. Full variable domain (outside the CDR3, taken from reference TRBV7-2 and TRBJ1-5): GAGVSQSPSNKVTEKGKDVELRCDPISGHTALYWYRQSLGQGLEFLIYFQGNSAPDKSGLPSDRFSAERTGGSVSTLTIQRTQQEDSAVYLCASSLQGDQPQHFGDGTRLSIL.

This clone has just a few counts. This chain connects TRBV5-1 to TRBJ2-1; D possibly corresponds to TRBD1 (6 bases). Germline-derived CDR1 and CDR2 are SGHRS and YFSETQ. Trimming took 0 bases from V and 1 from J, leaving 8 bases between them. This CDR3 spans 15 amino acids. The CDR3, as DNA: TGCGCCAGCAGCTTGGAACAGGGTTCCTACAATGAGCAGTTCTTC. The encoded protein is CASSLEQGSYNEQFF.

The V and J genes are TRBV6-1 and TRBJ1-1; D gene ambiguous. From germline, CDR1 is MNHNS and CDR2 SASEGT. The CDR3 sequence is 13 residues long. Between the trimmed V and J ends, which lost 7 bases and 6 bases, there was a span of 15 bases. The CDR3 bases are TGTGCCAGCAATGACGGGTCCGTCCCTGAAGCTTTCTTT. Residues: CASNDGSVPEAFF.

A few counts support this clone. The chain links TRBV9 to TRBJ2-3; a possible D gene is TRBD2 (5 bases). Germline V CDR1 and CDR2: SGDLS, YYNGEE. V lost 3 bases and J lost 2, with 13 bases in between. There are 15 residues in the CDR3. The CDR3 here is CASSARTGFTDTQYF. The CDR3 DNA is TGTGCCAGCAGCGCCCGGACTGGTTTCACAGATACGCAGTATTTT.